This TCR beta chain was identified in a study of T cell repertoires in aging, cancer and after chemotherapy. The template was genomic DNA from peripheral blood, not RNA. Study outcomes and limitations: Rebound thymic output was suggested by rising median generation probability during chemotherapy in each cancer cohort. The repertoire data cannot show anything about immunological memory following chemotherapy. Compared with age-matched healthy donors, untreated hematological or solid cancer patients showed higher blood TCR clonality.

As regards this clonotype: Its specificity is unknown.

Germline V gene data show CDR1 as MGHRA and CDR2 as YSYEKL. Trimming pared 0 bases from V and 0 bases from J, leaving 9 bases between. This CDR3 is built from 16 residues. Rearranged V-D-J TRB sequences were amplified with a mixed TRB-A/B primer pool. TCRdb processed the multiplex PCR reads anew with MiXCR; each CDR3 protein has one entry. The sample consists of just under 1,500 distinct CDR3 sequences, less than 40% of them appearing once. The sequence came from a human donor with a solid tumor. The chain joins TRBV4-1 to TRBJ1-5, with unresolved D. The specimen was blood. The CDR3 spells CASSQDQYSSNQPQHF. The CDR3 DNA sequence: TGCGCCAGCAGCCAAGATCAGTACAGTAGCAATCAGCCCCAGCATTTT.